Sequencing of this TCR beta chain was carried out in a study of blood T cell repertoires in COVID-19. Study context: Whether acute or convalescent, the COVID-19 samples came from the United States, Italy and Spain. The analysed material was cDNA or gDNA that came from T cells, B-cell-depleted T cells, or PBMCs.

V lost 0 bases to trimming and J lost 6 bases, with 8 bases between them. The CDR3 runs to 13 residues. Germline assignment: CDR1 LNHNV and CDR2 YYDKDF (reference sequence). As processed by the authors: Cell counts per sample came from amplifying reference gene primers. Measured with immunoSEQ multiplex PCR; TCRdb has only the in-frame clones, and not every one. The V and J calls and clone size come from that table; D and trimming were worked out from the DNA. The table lists approximately 50,000 clones, roughly 85% of them singletons. This TCR came from a man aged 70 or older with acute or convalescent COVID-19. The chain has TRBV15 and TRBJ1-2, with D perhaps matching TRBD1 (5 bases). The sample taken for sequencing was peripheral blood. The CDR3 DNA reads as TGTGCCACCAGCAGAGATCCAGGGAATGGCTACACCTTC. Its translation: CATSRDPGNGYTF.